This is a list of T cell receptor beta chains from one sample in a study of T cells in Graves' hyperthyroidism and ophthalmopathy. MiXCR, run by TCRdb on the multiplex PCR reads, gives a single entry per CDR3 protein. The sample lists hundreds of thousands of distinct CDR3 sequences; over 35% were seen once. Sequenced: blood. These receptors were taken from a young man with Graves' hyperthyroidism. The CDR3 runs from the conserved cysteine through the conserved F or W. A D gene is named only where the DNA matches it firmly. A clone size is listed for some rows: how often the clone was seen (once, few, many), or a class if it is expanded.

>TRBJ2-7|TRBD2|TRBV20-1|-
CSARDEERESYEQYF
TGCAGTGCTAGAGATGAAGAGCGGGAGAGTTACGAGCAGTACTTC
>TRBJ2-5|-|TRBV4-3|-
CASSQRGLGAETQYF
TGCGCCAGCAGCCAACGGGGGCTGGGGGCTGAGACCCAGTACTTC
>TRBJ2-5|-|TRBV20-1|many
CSARGAETQYF
TGCAGTGCTAGAGGCGCCGAGACCCAGTACTTC
>TRBJ1-5|TRBD1|TRBV12-3/TRBV12-4|few
CASSYRGKTQHF
TGTGCCAGCAGTTACAGGGGAAAGACCCAGCATTTT
>TRBJ2-6|-|TRBV19|few
CASSTGTAISGANVLTF
TGTGCCAGTAGTACCGGGACCGCAATCTCTGGGGCCAACGTCCTGACTTTC
>TRBJ1-2|TRBD1|TRBV2|-
CASRVPRQGADGYTF
TGTGCCAGCAGGGTCCCGAGACAGGGGGCCGATGGCTACACCTTC
>TRBJ1-1|-|TRBV20-1|once
CSAREDSVNTEAFF
TGCAGTGCTAGGGAAGACAGTGTGAACACTGAAGCTTTCTTT
>TRBJ1-5|-|TRBV2|-
CASGGVWGPLYSNQPQHF
TGTGCCAGCGGGGGGGTTTGGGGGCCCCTTTATAGCAATCAGCCCCAGCATTTT
>TRBJ1-2|TRBD1|TRBV12-3/TRBV12-4|many
CASSLITGENYGYTF
TGTGCCAGCAGTTTGATTACAGGGGAGAACTATGGCTACACCTTC
>TRBJ1-6|-|TRBV9|-
CASRDPGSQNSPLHF
TGTGCCAGCAGGGACCCCGGGAGCCAGAATTCACCCCTCCACTTT
>TRBJ2-5|-|TRBV4-2|many
CASSQDGSGLETQYF
TGTGCCAGCAGCCAAGATGGGTCAGGTTTGGAGACCCAGTACTTC
>TRBJ1-1|-|TRBV13|few
CASRISGGPEAFF
TGTGCCAGCAGAATTAGCGGGGGACCTGAAGCTTTCTTT
>TRBJ2-2|-|TRBV19|few
CASSIPGAFTGELFF
TGTGCCAGTAGTATCCCAGGGGCCTTCACCGGGGAGCTGTTTTTT
>TRBJ2-7|TRBD2|TRBV20-1|-
CSASRTSGTYEQYF
TGCAGTGCCAGTAGGACTAGCGGCACCTACGAGCAGTACTTC
>TRBJ2-5|-|TRBV15|once
CATSGHHPTEQETQYF
TGTGCCACCAGCGGACACCACCCGACAGAGCAAGAGACCCAGTACTTC
>TRBJ2-3|-|TRBV15|-
CATSGGLNTDTQYF
TGTGCCACCAGCGGGGGACTTAACACAGATACGCAGTATTTT
>TRBJ1-6|TRBD1|TRBV2|many
CASLRDRSSYNSPLHF
TGTGCCAGCCTCCGGGACAGGAGCTCCTATAATTCACCCCTCCACTTT
>TRBJ2-5|-|TRBV7-2|-
CASSSSGNLETQYF
TGTGCCAGCAGCTCCTCCGGGAACTTAGAGACCCAGTACTTC
>TRBJ2-7|TRBD2|TRBV20-1|-
CSGRYRQREAYEQYF
TGCAGTGGTAGGTACCGTCAGCGGGAGGCCTACGAGCAGTACTTC
>TRBJ2-7|-|TRBV20-1|-
CSAQDTGGYEQYF
TGCAGTGCGCAGGACACCGGGGGCTACGAGCAGTACTTC
>TRBJ2-5|-|TRBV29-1|many
CSVEDGNRIQETQYF
TGCAGCGTTGAAGATGGAAACAGGATCCAAGAGACCCAGTACTTC
>TRBJ1-1|-|TRBV7-9|many
CASSTTGPTEAFF
TGTGCCAGCAGCACCACAGGGCCCACTGAAGCTTTCTTT
>TRBJ2-1|-|TRBV25-1|-
CATSRDHGGEFF
TGTGCCACCAGCAGAGACCATGGGGGCGAGTTCTTC
>TRBJ1-1|TRBD1|TRBV6-6|few
CASSLTGGMVKTEAFF
TGTGCCAGCAGTTTGACAGGGGGCATGGTAAAAACTGAAGCTTTCTTT
>TRBJ2-5|-|TRBV9|-
CASSVNAGRAGETQYF
TGTGCCAGCAGCGTAAATGCGGGGAGAGCGGGAGAGACCCAGTACTTC
>TRBJ1-5|-|TRBV4-1|-
CASSQDLSGYSNQPQHF
TGCGCCAGCAGCCAAGATCTCAGCGGCTATAGCAATCAGCCCCAGCATTTT
>TRBJ1-1|-|TRBV6-5|-
CASSYSLPSGGRVVAFF
TGTGCCAGCAGTTACTCTTTACCCTCGGGAGGACGAGTGGTAGCTTTCTTT
>TRBJ2-5|-|TRBV12-3/TRBV12-4|-
CASGLPPETQYF
TGTGCCAGCGGGCTCCCCCCGGAGACCCAGTACTTC
>TRBJ1-1|-|TRBV29-1|-
CSVDPRDTEAFF
TGCAGCGTAGACCCCCGGGACACTGAAGCTTTCTTT
>TRBJ1-4|-|TRBV4-1|few
CASSQDRWNEKLFF
TGCGCCAGCAGCCAAGACAGGTGGAATGAAAAACTGTTTTTT
>TRBJ2-7|TRBD2|TRBV7-2|few
CASSPTLGTRGEQYF
TGTGCCAGCAGCCCAACTCTCGGGACTAGAGGCGAGCAGTACTTC
>TRBJ1-1|-|TRBV9|once
CASSLNGGSPLLGEAFF
TGTGCCAGCAGCCTCAACGGGGGCAGCCCTTTGTTGGGTGAAGCTTTCTTT
>TRBJ1-2|-|TRBV5-1|many
CASSLATGSYGYTF
TGTGCCAGCAGCTTAGCTACAGGGAGCTATGGCTACACCTTC
>TRBJ1-2|-|TRBV7-9|many
CASSLGPIQLGYTF
TGTGCCAGCAGCTTAGGGCCGATCCAATTAGGCTACACCTTC
>TRBJ2-5|-|TRBV20-1|few
CSALRPGTNQETQYF
TGCAGTGCTTTGCGCCCCGGGACCAACCAAGAGACCCAGTACTTC
>TRBJ2-7|TRBD2|TRBV7-2|-
CASSLEFGGGYEQYF
TGTGCCAGCAGCTTAGAGTTTGGCGGGGGCTACGAGCAGTACTTC
>TRBJ1-1|-|TRBV19|once
CASSTIGTPTGATEAFF
TGTGCCAGTAGTACGATAGGGACCCCAACGGGGGCGACTGAAGCTTTCTTT
>TRBJ1-1|TRBD1|TRBV6-5|few
CASRTGQGTEAFF
TGTGCCAGCAGAACGGGACAGGGCACTGAAGCTTTCTTT
>TRBJ1-1|-|TRBV2|many
CASRDNIFEAFF
TGTGCCAGCCGGGACAACATCTTTGAAGCTTTCTTT
>TRBJ1-4|-|TRBV7-9|-
CASSPKIRQIKNEKLFF
TGTGCCAGCAGCCCGAAGATCAGACAGATAAAGAATGAAAAACTGTTTTTT
>TRBJ2-7|TRBD2|TRBV5-1|-
CASSPRTSASREQYF
TGCGCCAGCAGCCCCCGGACTAGCGCCTCCCGCGAGCAGTACTTC
>TRBJ2-5|-|TRBV20-1|few
CSARLNIGTQYF
TGCAGTGCTAGACTAAATATAGGGACCCAGTACTTC
>TRBJ1-5|-|TRBV15|-
CATSTPLRGPNQPQHF
TGTGCCACCAGCACCCCCCTTCGCGGACCCAATCAGCCCCAGCATTTT
>TRBJ1-1|-|TRBV9|-
CASMGLVGGLEAFF
TGTGCCAGCATGGGCTTGGTCGGGGGGCTCGAAGCTTTCTTT
>TRBJ2-7|-|TRBV2|-
CASSGGTVTYEQYF
TGTGCCAGCAGTGGGGGGACGGTAACCTACGAGCAGTACTTC
>TRBJ2-5|TRBD1|TRBV20-1|many
CSANGQGYQETQYF
TGCAGTGCTAACGGACAGGGGTACCAAGAGACCCAGTACTTC
>TRBJ1-1|-|TRBV5-4|-
CASSLAKGVVTEAFF
TGTGCCAGCAGCTTGGCCAAGGGGGTGGTTACTGAAGCTTTCTTT
>TRBJ2-5|-|TRBV2|-
CARHRDGSETQYF
TGTGCTAGGCACAGGGATGGTTCGGAGACCCAGTACTTC
>TRBJ2-7|TRBD1|TRBV20-1|-
CSARALRTGSYEQYF
TGCAGTGCTAGAGCCCTTCGGACAGGGAGCTACGAGCAGTACTTC
>TRBJ2-6|-|TRBV29-1|many
CSVDQTGANVLTF
TGCAGCGTTGACCAGACTGGGGCCAACGTCCTGACTTTC